A single sample is the source of the 27 T cell receptor beta chains below, sequenced in a study of CD8+CD57+ T cells in acquired aplastic anemia. The template for TCR beta VDJ and CDR3 sequence profiling was genomic DNA. TCRdb re-analysed the reads in MiXCR, keeping a single row per CDR3 protein. The profile shows around 220,000 distinct CDR3 sequences, roughly 50% of them singletons. All sequencing subjects had displayed CD8+CD57+ cell expansion on flow cytometry. Sequencing was done on a sample of sorted CD4+, CD8+, or CD8+CD57+ T cells (not recorded which) from PBMCs. These receptors originate from a human donor with aplastic anemia.

The V and J genes are TRBV12-3 or TRBV12-4 and TRBJ2-6, with TRBD1 matching over 7 bases. This CDR3 contains 15 residues. J lost 4 bases, V lost 3 bases, and 3 bases had no gene match. CDR3 sequence (DNA): TGTGCCAGCAGTTTCACAGGGGAAGGGGCCAACGTCCTGACTTTC. Protein: CASSFTGEGANVLTF.

V is TRBV7-2 and J is TRBJ2-1; D is possibly TRBD1 (7 bases). V lost 7 bases to trimming and J lost 4 bases, with 17 bases between them. Looked up from germline, CDR1 is SGHTA and CDR2 is FQGNSA. This CDR3 has 15 amino acids. CDR3 sequence reads: CASTTPGGNYNEQFF. The CDR3 bases are TGTGCCAGCACCACCCCAGGGGGGAATTACAATGAGCAGTTCTTC.

V and J are TRBV6-1 and TRBJ1-6; 9 bases match TRBD1. With 1 base clipped from V and 7 bases from J, the junction kept 2 bases outside the gene matches. CDR3 length: 15 amino acids. From germline, CDR1 is MNHNS and CDR2 SASEGT. Here the CDR3 DNA reads TGTGCCAGCAGTGAAGGGGGGACAGGGAATTCACCCCTCCACTTT. Protein sequence: CASSEGGTGNSPLHF.

V gene TRBV25-1 combines with J gene TRBJ1-1; the D is unclear. Trimming removed 2 bases at V and 1 base at J, with 5 bases between. Germline-derived CDR1 and CDR2 are MGHDK and SYGVNS. CDR3 length: 13 residues. For the CDR3, the DNA is TGTGCCAGCAGTGAACTCTCGAACACTGAAGCTTTCTTT. Protein: CASSELSNTEAFF.

The chain couples TRBV10-3 to TRBJ1-2; a weak D match, TRBD1 (5 bases). V lost 10 bases and J lost 4, with 22 bases in between. The CDR3 is 15 residues long. CDR1 is ENHRY and CDR2 is SYGVKD in the germline V gene. The CDR3 reads CASRSTFQGAYGYTF. CDR3 sequence (DNA): TGTGCCAGCAGATCCACGTTCCAGGGTGCCTATGGCTACACCTTC.

V is TRBV5-1 and J is TRBJ2-7, with 7 bases fitting TRBD1. CDR3 length equals 16 residues. The V gene end was trimmed by 4 bases and the J gene end by 3 bases; junction bases not matched to a gene: 13. Germline V CDR1 and CDR2: SGHRS, YFSETQ. The CDR3 DNA follows: TGCGCCAGCAGCCTAAATCCGGGACAGCGAGTCTACGAGCAGTACTTC. Encoded protein: CASSLNPGQRVYEQYF.

This clonotype has only a few counts. V is TRBV6-1 and J is TRBJ1-5; possible D gene TRBD1, 6 bases. This CDR3 has 14 residues. The germline CDR1 and CDR2 sequences are MNHNS and SASEGT. V lost 6 bases, J lost 4 bases, and 13 bases lay in between. CDR3 sequence reads: CASRGPGENQPQHF. The DNA for the CDR3 is TGTGCCAGCAGAGGCCCAGGGGAGAATCAGCCCCAGCATTTT.

The chain employs TRBV7-2 and TRBJ1-3; D perhaps matches TRBD1 (6 bases). The V gene's germline CDR1 is SGHTA and CDR2 FQGNSA. This CDR3 spans 13 amino acids. V shed 2 bases and J shed 7 bases, with 9 bases lying between them. The CDR3 protein is CASSLYRVNTIYF. The CDR3 DNA is TGTGCCAGCAGCTTATACAGGGTTAACACCATATATTTT.

A word on this clonotype: In this CDR3 the conserved last residue, phenylalanine or tryptophan, is missing, so a read error is likely. V is TRBV10-2 and J is TRBJ2-7; D gene uncertain. Germline assignment: CDR1 WSHSY and CDR2 SAAADI. The CDR3 consists of 14 residues. CDR3 DNA sequence: TGCGCCAGCAATCAGGTCCCCAATTCCTATGAGCAGTACCTC. It encodes CASNQVPNSYEQYL.

The chain couples TRBV12-3 or TRBV12-4 to TRBJ2-5; 9 bases align to TRBD1. The J segment lost 4 bases and the V segment lost 5 bases, leaving 8 bases of the junction unmatched. This CDR3 has 15 residues. CDR3 residues: CASSRTGELVETQYF. The CDR3 DNA sequence: TGTGCCAGCAGTCGGACAGGGGAGTTGGTAGAGACCCAGTACTTC.

This clonotype was observed many times. The chain is built from TRBV6-5 and TRBJ1-1; 7 nucleotides align to TRBD1. The CDR3 covers 16 residues. Unmatched junction bases numbered 10, after V lost 6 bases and J lost 0 bases. CDR1 MNHEY and CDR2 SVGAGI come from the germline V gene. CDR3 loop: CASRHAGTEMNTEAFF. The CDR3 bases are TGTGCCAGCAGACACGCCGGGACAGAGATGAACACTGAAGCTTTCTTT.

The CDR3 reads CASSVSIQGTAFF. CDR3 coding DNA: TGTGCCAGCAGTGTATCGATACAGGGGACAGCTTTCTTT. V is TRBV9 and J is TRBJ1-1; 7 bases are a match to TRBD1. CDR3 size: 13 residues. Germline values: CDR1 SGDLS, CDR2 YYNGEE. V lost 5 bases, J lost 10 bases, and 11 bases stayed unmatched.

V is TRBV7-8 and J is TRBJ2-7; no reliable D call. CDR1 SGHVS and CDR2 FQNEAQ come from the germline V gene. With 5 bases removed from V and 7 bases from J, the gap between germline ends came to 12 bases. This CDR3 comprises 12 residues. Here the CDR3 DNA reads TGTGCCAGCAGCCCGGCAAGAGAGGAGCAGTACTTC. This sequence encodes CASSPAREEQYF. Combining the CDR3 with reference TRBV7-8 and TRBJ2-7 gives the whole variable domain GAGVSQSPRYKVAKRGQDVALRCDPISGHVSLFWYQQALGQGPEFLTYFQNEAQLDKSGLPSDRFFAERPEGSVSTLKIQRTQQEDSAVYLCASSPAREEQYFGPGTRLTVT.

The chain is built from TRBV7-2 and TRBJ2-5; D gene uncertain. Germline CDR1 reads SGHTA; CDR2 reads FQGNSA. V was cut by 3 bases and J by 5 bases, with 10 bases left in between. The CDR3 covers 13 residues. The CDR3 loop is CASSFPSYETQYF. The CDR3 nucleotides are TGTGCCAGCAGCTTTCCCTCTTATGAGACCCAGTACTTC.

As for this clonotype: Germline and junction disagree at one end, which may indicate a read error. J is TRBJ1-5 and V is TRBV28, with unresolved D. This CDR3 has 12 residues. Looked up from germline, CDR1 is MDHEN and CDR2 is SYDVKM. The CDR3 nucleotides read TGTGCCAGCAGTCATGACAATCGGCCCCAGCATTTT. It yields the protein CASSHDNRPQHF.

Worth noting for this clonotype: This clone may be a read error of a much larger clone one base away. The chain uses TRBV12-3 or TRBV12-4 and TRBJ1-2; weak D call: TRBD1 (6 bases). CDR3 length: 15 residues. The CDR3 nucleotides are TGTGCCAGCAGCCGCCGGACAGTAGCTAACTATGGCTGCACCTTC. Translation: CASSRRTVANYGCTF.

Comment on this clonotype: The junction and the germline gene differ at one end; a read error may be behind it. The chain recombines TRBV10-3 with TRBJ1-5; the D gene is possibly TRBD1 (6 bases). CDR1 is ENHRY, CDR2 SYGVKD, per germline. This CDR3 spans 15 amino acids. This CDR3 reads CASSFGGYSNQPQHF. CDR3 bases: TGTGCCAGCAGTTTTGGGGGCTATAGCAATCAGCCCCAGCATTTT.

The rearrangement uses TRBV20-1 and TRBJ2-7; 7 bases align to TRBD2. J lost 2 bases, V lost 1 base, and 11 bases had no gene match. Germline V gene data show CDR1 as DFQATT and CDR2 as SNEGSKA (reference sequence). The CDR3 loop spans 16 amino acids. The CDR3 loop is CSARGLGEGRAYEQYF. CDR3 DNA: TGCAGTGCTAGAGGGTTGGGTGAGGGGAGGGCCTACGAGCAGTACTTC.

The sample holds many counts of this clonotype. The chain uses TRBV7-2 and TRBJ2-7; D might be TRBD2 (5 bases). The germline gives CDR1 SGHTA, CDR2 FQGNSA. The CDR3 loop spans 15 amino acids. V lost 1 base and J 6 bases, leaving 16 bases between the germline ends. CDR3 sequence reads: CASSLDRGTPREQYF. CDR3 nucleotides: TGTGCCAGCAGCTTAGATCGGGGTACCCCTCGCGAGCAGTACTTC.

This clonotype has a count of ten or more. The CDR3 loop reads CASSQDATGNTDTQYF. CDR3 sequence (DNA): TGCGCCAGCAGCCAAGATGCGACAGGTAACACAGATACGCAGTATTTT. The rearrangement links TRBV4-1 to TRBJ2-3; a weak D match, TRBD1 (6 bases). Germline CDR1 is MGHRA and CDR2 is YSYEKL. The CDR3 sequence is 16 residues long. V gave up 0 bases and J gave up 2 bases, with 12 bases separating them.

This chain links TRBV15 with TRBJ1-5; unclear D gene. In germline, CDR1 is LNHNV, CDR2 YYDKDF (reference sequence). V lost 0 bases and J lost 0, with 12 bases in between. CDR3 length equals 17 residues. The CDR3 DNA follows: TGTGCCACCAGCAGAGATCGCAGGATAAGTAGCAATCAGCCCCAGCATTTT. Its protein product is CATSRDRRISSNQPQHF. Using reference TRBV15 and TRBJ1-5 for the parts outside the CDR3, the full variable domain is DAMVIQNPRYQVTQFGKPVTLSCSQTLNHNVMYWYQQKSSQAPKLLFHYYDKDFNNEADTPDNFQSRRPNTSFCFLDIRSPGLGDTAMYLCATSRDRRISSNQPQHFGDGTRLSIL.

In this sample, this clonotype turned up many times. The chain is built from TRBV6-1 and TRBJ2-7, with 10 bases identical to TRBD1. This CDR3 has 14 amino acids. V lost 4 bases and J lost 2; bases outside the gene matches: 2. Germline V gives CDR1 MNHNS, CDR2 SASEGT. The CDR3 region is CASSGGQGTYEQYF. The CDR3 nucleotides are TGTGCCAGCAGTGGGGGACAGGGGACCTACGAGCAGTACTTC.

This clonotype was seen repeatedly, ten times or more. This chain connects TRBV6-5 to TRBJ1-6, with D possibly TRBD1 on 6 matching bases. The CDR3 has 17 residues. Trimming removed 0 bases at V and 6 bases at J, with 15 bases between. In germline, CDR1 is MNHEY, CDR2 SVGAGI. The CDR3, as DNA: TGTGCCAGCAGTTACTCCGGCAGACAGGACCTTAATTCACCCCTCCACTTT. Translated: CASSYSGRQDLNSPLHF.

The V and J genes are TRBV7-2 and TRBJ2-7, with D perhaps TRBD2 (5 bases). Trimming took 1 base from V and 4 from J, leaving 11 bases between them. The germline V gene has CDR1 SGHTA and CDR2 FQGNSA. The CDR3 extends over 14 amino acids. CDR3 protein: CASSLVSRTYEQYF. The CDR3, as DNA: TGTGCCAGCAGCTTAGTGAGTCGGACTTACGAGCAGTACTTC. The whole variable domain, remainder taken from reference TRBV7-2 and TRBJ2-7, is GAGVSQSPSNKVTEKGKDVELRCDPISGHTALYWYRQSLGQGLEFLIYFQGNSAPDKSGLPSDRFSAERTGGSVSTLTIQRTQQEDSAVYLCASSLVSRTYEQYFGPGTRLTVT.

The genes are TRBV6-6 and TRBJ2-3, with TRBD2 matching 7 bases. V lost 6 bases, J lost 2 bases, and 14 bases stayed unmatched. The CDR3 has 17 residues. CDR1 MNHNY and CDR2 SVGAGI come from the germline V gene (reference sequence). CDR3 nucleotide sequence: TGTGCCAGCAGCCGACGTGGTAGCGGGCTGGACACAGATACGCAGTATTTT. Protein sequence: CASSRRGSGLDTDTQYF.

About this clonotype: Given a much more abundant clone one base away, this may be a read error. Here the CDR3 reads CAGSQDTAGGGNEQFF. The DNA of the CDR3 is TGCGCCGGCAGCCAAGATACAGCGGGGGGGGGCAATGAGCAGTTCTTC. V is TRBV4-1 and J is TRBJ2-1; 10 bases are shared with TRBD2. CDR1 is MGHRA, CDR2 YSYEKL, per germline. The CDR3 is 16 amino acids.

The rearrangement links TRBV7-2 to TRBJ1-2; 8 nucleotides align to TRBD1. Germline V CDR1 and CDR2: SGHTA, FQGNSA. V was clipped by 5 bases and J by 6 bases; unmatched bases: 11. The CDR3 is 15 residues long. The chain's CDR3 is CASSADGQGMDGYTF. In DNA form, the CDR3 reads TGTGCCAGCAGCGCAGACGGACAGGGCATGGATGGCTACACCTTC.